The clone carrying this TCR beta chain was observed a handful of times. Its antigen remains unidentified. A TCRbeta library incorporating unique molecular identifiers was prepared. TCRdb re-called the PCR reads through MiXCR, storing one row per CDR3 protein. Seen here are about 580,000 distinct CDR3 sequences, roughly 27% observed once, and the top ten hold approximately 39%. The CDR3 contains 12 residues. Germline assignment: CDR1 DFQATT and CDR2 SNEGSKA (reference sequence). Trimming left V 1 base short and J 7 bases short, with 10 bases between. This sample is part of a study of T-cell reconstitution after alpha-beta-depleted transplantation in children. Findings of the study overall: As was reported, about two months after transplant, alpha-beta T cells came from several hundred expanded graft clones. T-cell counts and diversity at one year following transplant were attributed mainly to newly produced T cells. The origin of high day-60 TCRbeta diversity in some patients lay in surviving recipient T cells and thymic progenitors.

The chain combines TRBV20-1 with TRBJ1-1, with D perhaps matching TRBD1 (6 bases). This sequence was found in a boy less than two years old with Wiskott-Aldrich syndrome, due to receive a stem cell transplant. Sequencing was performed on PBMCs, taken before TCRalphabeta/CD19-depleted stem cell transplant. CDR3 residues: CSARGGPSEAFF. DNA for the CDR3: TGCAGTGCTAGAGGGGGGCCGAGTGAAGCTTTCTTT.